These 5 T cell receptor beta chains were all obtained from the same sample, sequenced in a study of blood T cell repertoires in COVID-19. The table came from immunoSEQ multiplex PCR; TCRdb's copy has only in-frame clones and leaves some out. The sample holds roughly 230,000 clones; more than 65% are singletons and the top ten take approximately 7.2%. Sequenced material: peripheral blood. The receptors stem from a woman aged 80 or over with acute or convalescent COVID-19.

The chain has TRBV5-4 and TRBJ2-5; D is ambiguous. V lost 0 bases and J lost 2, with 5 bases in between. Per germline, CDR1 SGHNT and CDR2 YYREEE (reference sequence). This CDR3 region has 13 residues. Here the CDR3 reads CASSLERQETQYF. The CDR3 DNA follows: TGTGCCAGCAGCTTGGAGAGACAAGAGACCCAGTACTTC.

This chain uses TRBV3-1 (or the pseudogene TRBV3-2) with TRBJ1-1; D remains ambiguous. Per germline, CDR1 LGHDT and CDR2 YNNKEL (reference sequence). The CDR3 has 16 residues. V shed 3 bases and J shed 2 bases, with 16 bases lying between them. The CDR3 region is CASSHTSFSVNTEAFF. CDR3 nucleotide sequence: TGTGCCAGCAGCCACACTAGTTTCTCAGTTAACACTGAAGCTTTCTTT.

J is TRBJ2-7 and V is TRBV6-5, with TRBD1 as a possible D gene (6 bases). Germline values: CDR1 MNHEY, CDR2 SVGAGI. This CDR3 region has 15 residues. Trimming removed 5 bases at V and 6 bases at J, with 20 bases between. The CDR3 is CASSPMGAQNLEQYF. DNA of the CDR3: TGTGCCAGCAGTCCCATGGGGGCTCAGAATCTCGAGCAGTACTTC.

The V call is TRBV5-1, the J call TRBJ2-2, with 7 positions matching TRBD2. With V trimmed by 4 bases and J by 2 bases, 5 bases remained unmatched. Germline assignment: CDR1 SGHRS and CDR2 YFSETQ. The CDR3 loop spans 15 amino acids. The CDR3 DNA sequence: TGCGCCAGCAGCAAACCGGGACTAAACACCGGGGAGCTGTTTTTT. Its translation: CASSKPGLNTGELFF.

Judged by abundance, this clone is medium-sized (0.01 to 0.1%). CDR3 bases: TGCAGTGCTAGTTGGGGTTTCGGACAGGGAGTCTACGAGCAGTACTTC. Translation gives CSASWGFGQGVYEQYF. V usage is TRBV20-1 and J usage is TRBJ2-7; TRBD1 matches at 8 bases. Looked up from germline, CDR1 is DFQATT and CDR2 is SNEGSKA (reference sequence). V lost 3 bases to trimming and J lost 3 bases; unmatched junction nucleotides: 13. The CDR3 extends over 16 amino acids.